This T cell receptor (beta chain) was recovered during a study of T cells in localized non-small cell lung cancer. Study findings and constraints: Uninvolved adjacent lung had more T cell clonality than any other tissue, topping tumor. Blood T cell density predicted longer survival; adjacent-lung clonality, shorter. Heterogeneity within the tumor remains possible, as just one region underwent sequencing.

Clones were read by immunoSEQ multiplex PCR, and TCRdb kept only the in-frame ones, dropping some. Among approximately 10,000 clones listed, roughly nine tenths were seen once. About this clone itself: What it binds is not known.

Germline V gene data show CDR1 as SGHAT and CDR2 as FQNNGV. CDR3 length equals 14 residues. The V gene lost 6 bases and the J gene lost 8 bases, with 16 bases spanning the gap. This sequence was found in a female donor at least 60 years old with stage II squamous cell lung carcinoma. The material was peripheral blood, obtained before any cancer treatment. This chain joins TRBV11-2 and TRBJ1-4; D unclear. CDR3: CASRGPKGGEKLFF. In nucleotides, the CDR3 is TGTGCCAGCAGAGGGCCTAAGGGAGGAGAAAAACTGTTTTTT.